The T cell receptor (beta chain) described here comes from a study of siplizumab effects on memory and regulatory T cells. In the mixed lymphocyte reaction, cells were cocultured for over 5 days at 37°C. V gave up 5 bases and J gave up 0 bases; unmatched junction bases: 7. The CDR3 spans 16 residues. The germline V gene has CDR1 SGHNT and CDR2 YENEEA. Study conclusions and caveats: It was never confirmed that proliferating Tregs from siplizumab cultures were suppressive. It was not possible to assign a naive or memory phenotype to roughly 80-97% of proliferating CD4+ or CD8+ clones. Siplizumab produced a significant drop in alloreactive sequences attributable to unstimulated CD4+ memory cells.

Regarding this clone: Antigen unknown.

Assay used: immunoSEQ multiplex PCR; TCRdb lists only in-frame clones, some missing. The table includes about 14,000 clones, almost 50% detected once. The receptor comes from a human donor in good health; the cells came from an allogeneic mixed lymphocyte reaction. The specimen was CFSE-low (dividing) CD4+ T cells sorted from an allogeneic mixed lymphocyte reaction. This sequence joins TRBV11-3 and TRBJ2-1; 7 nucleotides agree with TRBD2. As DNA, the CDR3 is TGTGCCAGCAGCACCCGACTAGCCCTCTCCTACAATGAGCAGTTCTTC. Translated: CASSTRLALSYNEQFF.